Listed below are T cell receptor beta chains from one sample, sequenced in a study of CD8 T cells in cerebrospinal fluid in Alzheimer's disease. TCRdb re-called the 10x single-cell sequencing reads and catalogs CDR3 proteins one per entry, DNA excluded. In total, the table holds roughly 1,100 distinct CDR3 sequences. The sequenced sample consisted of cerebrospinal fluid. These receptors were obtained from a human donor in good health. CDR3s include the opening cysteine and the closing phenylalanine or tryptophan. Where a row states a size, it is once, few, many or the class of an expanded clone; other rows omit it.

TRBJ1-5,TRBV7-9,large,CASSLLLPLNQPQHF
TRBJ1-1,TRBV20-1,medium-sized,CSARDQGQVVVAFF
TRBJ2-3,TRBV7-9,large,CASSQAGPTDTQYF
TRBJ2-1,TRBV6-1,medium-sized,CASIRDSLREQFF
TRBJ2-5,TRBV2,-,CASSGGREETQYF
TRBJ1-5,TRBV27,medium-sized,CASSLGRFMGPQHF
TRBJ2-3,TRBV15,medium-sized,CATSRYGDTQYF
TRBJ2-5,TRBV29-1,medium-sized,CSGTGETQETQYF
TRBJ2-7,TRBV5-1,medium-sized,CASSLPASSYEQYF
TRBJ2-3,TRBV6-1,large,CASTEGVGTDTQYF
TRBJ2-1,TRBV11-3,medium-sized,CASSSRQTNEQFF
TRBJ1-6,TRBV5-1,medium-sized,CASSLFARDRDSPLHF
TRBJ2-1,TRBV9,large,CASSVTPGEVQFF
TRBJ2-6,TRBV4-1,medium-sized,CASSLGGVSGANVLTF
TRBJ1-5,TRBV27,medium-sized,CASSATVVRPQHF
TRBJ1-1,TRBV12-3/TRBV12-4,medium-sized,CASSLVETGGTEAFF
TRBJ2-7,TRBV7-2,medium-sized,CASSLAFGQQTYEQYF
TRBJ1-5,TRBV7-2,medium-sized,CASGLFGGRTNQPQHF
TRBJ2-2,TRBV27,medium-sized,CASSGRDTNTGELFF
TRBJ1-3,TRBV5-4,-,CASSKTGVEAGNTIYF
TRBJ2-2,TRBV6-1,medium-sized,CASSGSRPFPSGELFF
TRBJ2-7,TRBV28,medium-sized,CASTPPWGAYEQYF
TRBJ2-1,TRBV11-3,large,CASSSYGPEQFF
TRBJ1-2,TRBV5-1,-,CASSRSGVANYGYTF
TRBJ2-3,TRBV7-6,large,CASSLVQDSDTQYF
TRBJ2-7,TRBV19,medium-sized,CASKSEDRATYEQYF
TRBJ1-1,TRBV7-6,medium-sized,CASSLGRQPPGEAFF
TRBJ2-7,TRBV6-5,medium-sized,CASSSQAGDYEQYF
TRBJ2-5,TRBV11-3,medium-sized,CASSFSSPGRRETQYF
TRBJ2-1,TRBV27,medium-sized,CASSLGLAGLDEQFF
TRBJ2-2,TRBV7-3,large,CASSLKGTSGTNTGELFF
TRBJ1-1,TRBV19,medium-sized,CASRESYRVNTEAFF
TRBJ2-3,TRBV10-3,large,CAISEPGLAGAGTDTQYF
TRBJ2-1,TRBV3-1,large,CASSQGRQTVGNEQFF
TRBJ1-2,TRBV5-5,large,CASSWDYGYTF
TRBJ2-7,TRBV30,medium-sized,CACKSGPGDEQYF
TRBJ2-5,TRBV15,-,CATSIRTSGSQETQYF
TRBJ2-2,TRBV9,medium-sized,CASSVSSKSQAGELFF
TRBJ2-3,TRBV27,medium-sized,CASSWGGDTQYF
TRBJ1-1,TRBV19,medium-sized,CASSIWGLDTEAFF
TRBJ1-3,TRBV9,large,CASSVGQAFSGNTIYF
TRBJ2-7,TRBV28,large,CASSLGDYEQYF
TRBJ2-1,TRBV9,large,CASSVGREQFF
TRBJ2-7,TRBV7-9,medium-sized,CASSLYVNNYEQYF
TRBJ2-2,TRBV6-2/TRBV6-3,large,CASGELAGTGELFF